A selection of T cell receptor beta chains follows, all from one sample in a study of T-cell reconstitution after alpha-beta-depleted transplantation in children. MiXCR, run by TCRdb on the PCR reads, gives a single entry per CDR3 protein. The table has about 640,000 distinct CDR3 sequences, around a sixth seen once. The sequencing here drew on PBMCs from the stem cell graft donor, taken from the stem cell graft. The receptors here all came from a human donor who donated a stem cell graft to a child with acute myeloid leukemia. The CDR3 runs from the conserved cysteine through the conserved F or W. D genes are given only for firm matches. For some rows the clone size is stated as once, few or many, or as a class when expanded; others skip it.

d_gene: .
abundance: many
j_gene: TRBJ1-5
v_gene: TRBV27
CDR3aa: CASSYKGPNQPQHF
CDR3nt: TGTGCCAGCAGTTATAAAGGGCCCAATCAGCCCCAGCATTTT

d_gene: TRBD2
abundance: .
j_gene: TRBJ2-7
v_gene: TRBV12-3/TRBV12-4
CDR3aa: CASSLTQRRGGDEQYF
CDR3nt: TGTGCCAGCAGTTTAACTCAACGGCGGGGGGGGGACGAGCAGTACTTC

d_gene: .
abundance: .
j_gene: TRBJ2-5
v_gene: TRBV2
CDR3aa: CASREQGAQYF
CDR3nt: TGTGCCAGCAGAGAACAAGGGGCCCAGTACTTC

d_gene: .
abundance: .
j_gene: TRBJ1-5
v_gene: TRBV7-2
CDR3aa: CASSLVPFRGGNQPQHF
CDR3nt: TGTGCCAGCAGCTTGGTTCCCTTCAGGGGCGGTAATCAGCCCCAGCATTTT

d_gene: .
abundance: few
j_gene: TRBJ2-1
v_gene: TRBV20-1
CDR3aa: CSVGSDYNEQFF
CDR3nt: TGCAGTGTGGGGAGCGACTACAATGAGCAGTTCTTC

d_gene: .
abundance: few
j_gene: TRBJ1-2
v_gene: TRBV6-2/TRBV6-3
CDR3aa: CASSWEQGIYGYTF
CDR3nt: TGTGCCAGCAGTTGGGAGCAGGGAATCTATGGCTACACCTTC

d_gene: .
abundance: .
j_gene: TRBJ1-5
v_gene: TRBV7-2
CDR3aa: CASSLGGGRLNQPQHF
CDR3nt: TGTGCCAGCAGCCTTGGGGGAGGGCGTTTGAATCAGCCCCAGCATTTT

d_gene: .
abundance: few
j_gene: TRBJ2-3
v_gene: TRBV5-6
CDR3aa: CASSLGPSGRVDTQYF
CDR3nt: TGTGCCAGCAGCTTGGGCCCGTCTGGCCGGGTGGATACGCAGTATTTT

d_gene: .
abundance: .
j_gene: TRBJ2-5
v_gene: TRBV12-3/TRBV12-4
CDR3aa: CASSPRDEGEETQYF
CDR3nt: TGTGCCAGCAGTCCTCGAGACGAGGGTGAGGAGACCCAGTACTTC

d_gene: TRBD1
abundance: few
j_gene: TRBJ2-3
v_gene: TRBV7-9
CDR3aa: CASSAGTEYSTDTQYF
CDR3nt: TGTGCCAGCTCTGCCGGGACAGAATATAGCACAGATACGCAGTATTTT

d_gene: .
abundance: many
j_gene: TRBJ2-1
v_gene: TRBV7-2
CDR3aa: CASRPTDRNEQFF
CDR3nt: TGTGCCAGCAGGCCGACGGACCGCAATGAGCAGTTCTTC

d_gene: .
abundance: many
j_gene: TRBJ1-5
v_gene: TRBV20-1
CDR3aa: CSANAGGSNQPQHF
CDR3nt: TGCAGTGCTAACGCAGGCGGGAGCAATCAGCCCCAGCATTTT

d_gene: .
abundance: few
j_gene: TRBJ2-1
v_gene: TRBV7-8
CDR3aa: CASSLPMGLDEQFF
CDR3nt: TGTGCCAGCAGCTTACCCATGGGGCTGGATGAGCAGTTCTTC

d_gene: .
abundance: .
j_gene: TRBJ1-1
v_gene: TRBV4-3
CDR3aa: CASSQVRGRDTEAFF
CDR3nt: TGCGCCAGCAGCCAAGTCAGGGGTAGGGACACTGAAGCTTTCTTT

d_gene: .
abundance: few
j_gene: TRBJ1-1
v_gene: TRBV27
CDR3aa: CASSNSPNAEAFF
CDR3nt: TGTGCCAGCAGTAACAGCCCTAATGCTGAAGCTTTCTTT